This T cell receptor beta chain was identified during a study of T cell repertoires in ileal Crohn's disease. Per sample, approximately 550 nanograms of biopsy DNA were TCRB immunosequenced. The repertoire was sequenced with immunoSEQ multiplex PCR; TCRdb's copy has only in-frame clones and lacks some. This sample has several thousand clones; about 96% occur once, and the top ten carry 0.22%. The ends lost 0 bases at V and 7 bases at J; junction bases unmatched: 1. Germline V lookup: CDR1 GTSNPN, CDR2 SVGIG (reference sequence). The CDR3 sequence is 13 residues long. This receptor was taken from an adult with Crohn's disease. Sequenced sample: ileal tissue. The genes are TRBV30 and TRBJ2-2; 8 positions agree with TRBD1. CDR3 loop: CAWSVDRGGELFF. DNA of the CDR3: TGTGCCTGGAGTGTCGACAGGGGCGGGGAGCTGTTTTTT.